The T cell receptor (beta chain) described here comes from a study of radiation and T cells in renal cell carcinoma. Sequencing was performed with immunoSEQ multiplex PCR; in TCRdb, only in-frame clones are kept and a portion is missing. The data show some 120,000 clones, around 85% seen once. Germline assignment: CDR1 KGHSH and CDR2 LQKENI. V gave up 2 bases and J gave up 5 bases, with 13 bases separating them. CDR3 size: 15 residues. Stated time point: blood 2 weeks post-SBRT. Treatment described: 15 Gy SBRT to primary tumor, nephrectomy 4 weeks later. The rearrangement uses TRBV18 and TRBJ2-4; TRBD1 might be the D (5 bases). The TCR originated in a man aged 50 or older with renal cell carcinoma. The sample consisted of blood, taken from a patient whose treatment included radiotherapy and nephrectomy. The CDR3 region is CASSPTEGVENIQYF. The CDR3 nucleotides read TGTGCCAGCTCACCAACGGAAGGGGTTGAAAACATTCAGTACTTC.